The 14 T cell receptor beta chains reported below all come from one sample, sequenced in a study of response to subunit inactivated influenza vaccine (dated by TCRdb to the late 2010s). The library was generated by RT-PCR. The sequencing machine was an Illumina HiSeq 2500. In TCRdb, the public reads were trimmed at Q25 with fastp and aligned with MiXCR, with productive beta chains retained. CDR3 protein duplicates are merged, each entry listing the most common genes and DNA. This sample gives 600,000 to 850,000 distinct CDR3 sequences in total; less than 15% of them show up just once. The top ten hold 7.5% to 8% of the sample. This specimen consisted of PBMCs from blood, obtained approximately 15 days before vaccination. The receptors stem from a man aged 50-59 years who received an inactivated influenza vaccine. Donor details come from another sample of the same person, matched by shared clones.

This clonotype was picked up a small number of times. The gene calls are TRBV7-9 and TRBJ2-5; 11 bases are shared with TRBD2. Germline trimming cut 2 bases from V and 5 bases from J; bases unmatched to any gene: 4. Germline loops: CDR1 SEHNR, CDR2 FQNEAQ (reference sequence). The CDR3 runs to 15 residues. DNA of the CDR3: TGTGCCAGCAGCTTAACTAGCGGGAGATCGGAGACCCAGTACTTC. This translates into CASSLTSGRSETQYF.

There are many counts of this clonotype. The chain uses TRBV12-3 or TRBV12-4 and TRBJ2-7; D perhaps matches TRBD2 (5 bases). The CDR3 extends over 16 amino acids. V lost 6 bases, J lost 0 bases, and 18 bases lay in between. The CDR3 loop is CASSYLTLASSYEQYF. The CDR3 nucleotides read TGTGCCAGCAGCTACCTGACGTTAGCGAGCTCCTACGAGCAGTACTTC.

The chain couples TRBV20-1 to TRBJ2-7; TRBD2 agrees at 13 bases. Germline trimming cut 2 bases from V and 3 bases from J; bases unmatched to any gene: 4. The CDR3 extends over 15 amino acids. The germline CDR1 and CDR2 sequences are DFQATT and SNEGSKA (reference sequence). The CDR3 reads CSARTSGGGLYEQYF. As DNA, the CDR3 is TGCAGTGCTAGAACTAGCGGGGGGGGCCTCTACGAGCAGTACTTC.

This clonotype was found a few times. The V and J genes are TRBV5-1 and TRBJ1-1; TRBD1 agrees at 7 bases. J was trimmed by 0 bases and V by 6 bases; bases with no gene match: 11. CDR1 is SGHRS, CDR2 YFSETQ, per germline. The CDR3 runs to 16 residues. DNA of the CDR3: TGCGCCAGCACCCTTACAGGGGCTCGCTTGAACACTGAAGCTTTCTTT. This sequence encodes CASTLTGARLNTEAFF.

Many counts were recorded for this clonotype. The chain recombines TRBV14 with TRBJ2-7; no definite D call. Germline assignment: CDR1 SGHDN and CDR2 FVKESK. This CDR3 has 13 residues. Trimming removed 5 bases from V and 6 bases from J, with 14 bases in between. CDR3 DNA sequence: TGTGCCAGCAGCAGGAGCTCAACGGCCGAGCAGTACTTC. Protein sequence: CASSRSSTAEQYF.

This clonotype showed up just a few times. This chain joins TRBV7-9 and TRBJ1-2, with 8 bases fitting TRBD1. V shed 3 bases and J 6 bases; nucleotides not matched to a gene: 6. The CDR3 is 14 amino acids. Germline V CDR1 and CDR2: SEHNR, FQNEAQ (reference sequence). The CDR3 region has the DNA TGTGCCAGCAGCTTCAGTCAGGGGGCGCATGGCTACACCTTC. Translating it yields CASSFSQGAHGYTF.

This clonotype came up a few times. This chain uses TRBV4-2 with TRBJ1-5, with no clear D. The CDR3 is 14 amino acids. Trimming removed 2 bases from V and 5 bases from J, with 10 bases in between. Per the germline V gene, CDR1 is LGHNA and CDR2 is YNFKEQ. CDR3 coding DNA: TGTGCCAGCAGCCAACCCGCAGCGGATCAGCCCCAGCATTTT. This sequence encodes CASSQPAADQPQHF.

The table lists this clonotype with a few counts. The V gene is TRBV28, the J gene TRBJ1-6; a weak D match, TRBD1 (5 bases). The germline CDR1 and CDR2 sequences are MDHEN and SYDVKM. The CDR3 sequence is 15 residues long. Trimming shortened V by 2 bases and J by 5 bases, and 10 bases separated the two germline ends. The CDR3 loop is CASSLPWGDNSPLHF. DNA for the CDR3: TGTGCCAGCAGTTTACCTTGGGGGGATAATTCACCCCTCCACTTT.

J is TRBJ2-7 and V is TRBV6-2 or TRBV6-3; TRBD1 matches at 8 bases. This CDR3 contains 14 residues. Germline CDR1 is MNHEY and CDR2 is SVGEGT. V shed 8 bases and J 5 bases; nucleotides not matched to a gene: 11. CDR3 loop: CASVRGRGHHEQYF. CDR3 in DNA: TGTGCCAGCGTGAGAGGCAGGGGGCACCACGAGCAGTACTTC.

This clonotype was observed a few times. The V and J genes are TRBV3-1 and TRBJ2-7; 10 bases match TRBD2. The length of the CDR3 is 16 residues. The V gene's germline CDR1 is LGHDT and CDR2 YNNKEL (reference sequence). V was clipped by 0 bases and J by 7 bases; unmatched bases: 9. Here the CDR3 DNA reads TGTGCCAGCAGCCAAGATCTAGCGGGAGCTCGTTGGGAGCAGTACTTC. It codes for CASSQDLAGARWEQYF.

The rearrangement uses TRBV3-1 and TRBJ2-1; D is undetermined. The CDR3 is 14 amino acids. V lost 1 base, J lost 6 bases, and 10 bases lay in between. Germline V CDR1 and CDR2: LGHDT, YNNKEL (reference sequence). CDR3 in amino acids: CASSQGNYRNEQFF. For the CDR3, the DNA is TGTGCCAGCAGCCAAGGAAACTACCGCAATGAGCAGTTCTTC.

This clonotype was observed a few times. The chain recombines TRBV20-1 with TRBJ2-2, with 7 positions matching TRBD1. This CDR3 is built from 13 residues. The germline V gene encodes CDR1 DFQATT and CDR2 SNEGSKA (reference sequence). V was pared by 4 bases and J by 6 bases, with 5 bases of the junction left unmatched. CDR3 sequence: CSATPRGPGELFF. In DNA form, the CDR3 reads TGCAGTGCTACTCCGAGGGGGCCCGGGGAGCTGTTTTTT.

Only a few counts were recorded for this clonotype. The V call is TRBV7-3, the J call TRBJ2-1; TRBD2 might be the D (6 bases). The CDR3 length is 15 residues. Trimming removed 5 bases at V and 4 bases at J, with 15 bases between. Germline-derived CDR1 and CDR2 are SGHTA and FQGTGA. In DNA, the CDR3 is TGTGCCAGCAGCCCGGCGAGGACTACTTACAATGAGCAGTTCTTC. Its translation is CASSPARTTYNEQFF.

This clonotype was observed a handful of times. The chain is built from TRBV11-2 and TRBJ2-3; 11 nucleotides match TRBD2. In germline, CDR1 is SGHAT, CDR2 FQNNGV. The V segment lost 5 bases and the J segment 1 base; nucleotides outside the gene matches: 5. This CDR3 is 16 amino acids long. The CDR3 coding sequence is TGTGCCAGCAGCCGACAGACTAGCGGGGGCACAGATACGCAGTATTTT. Protein sequence: CASSRQTSGGTDTQYF.